The T cell receptor beta chain described here comes from a study of blood T cells in healthy people across ages. Points on this clonotype: One junction end disagrees with the germline gene, perhaps due to a read error.

It was with a sample-barcoded 5' primer and a J-beta primer mix that a second PCR of roughly 7 to 12 cycles was run. TCRdb called the 5' RACE reads again in MiXCR, with one record for every CDR3 protein. This table has around 1.5 million distinct CDR3 sequences, 34% appearing once. The authors isolated at least 6.5 million PBMCs per sample. Total RNA was isolated from each sample in quantities of at least 6 micrograms. This CDR3 is built from 13 residues. Germline CDR1 is MDHEN and CDR2 is SYDVKM. The TCR was taken from a woman aged 25 to 39 in good health. Input material: blood. The chain uses TRBV28 and TRBJ2-2, with a tentative D call TRBD2 (5 bases). The CDR3 loop is CASRGHGFGEPFF. The CDR3 DNA is TGTGCCAGCAGAGGCCACGGGTTCGGGGAGCCGTTTTTT.